The rows below give T cell receptor beta chains drawn from one sample of a study of cytomegalovirus exposure and HLA in healthy donors. This table comes from immunoSEQ multiplex PCR, and its TCRdb copy is limited to in-frame clones, with some not included. The sample shows 110,000 to 150,000 clones, 77% of them seen only once. Sequencing was performed on PBMCs. Receptors were obtained from a male donor in good health and CMV-seronegative. CDR3s include the opening cysteine and the closing phenylalanine or tryptophan. The D gene is left open where the match is weak. A row's size may be missing; if present it is once, few, many or a size class.

J gene,D gene,clone size,V gene,CDR3 length,CDR3 protein,CDR3 DNA
TRBJ2-1,-,-,TRBV6-6,16,CASSYWEEGTNIEQFF,TGTGCCAGCAGTTATTGGGAGGAGGGGACGAACATTGAGCAGTTCTTC
TRBJ1-5,TRBD1,-,TRBV5-1,15,CASSPGQMPNQPQHF,TGCGCCAGCAGCCCGGGACAGATGCCTAATCAGCCCCAGCATTTT
TRBJ2-7,-,-,TRBV6-5,13,CASSRTSLGEQYF,TGTGCCAGCAGTCGGACTTCCCTTGGGGAGCAGTACTTC
TRBJ2-7,-,-,TRBV5-6,14,CASSTRQASYEQYF,TGTGCCAGCAGCACTCGACAGGCGTCCTACGAGCAGTACTTC
TRBJ2-7,-,-,TRBV9,13,CASTNRSSYEQYF,TGTGCCAGCACAAATAGAAGCTCCTACGAGCAGTACTTC
TRBJ1-1,TRBD1,-,TRBV6-1,10,CASGDREAFF,TGTGCCAGCGGGGACAGGGAAGCTTTCTTT
TRBJ2-7,TRBD1,few,TRBV27,14,CASSDRGPSYEQYF,TGTGCCAGCAGTGACAGGGGACCCTCCTACGAGCAGTACTTC
TRBJ1-2,-,-,TRBV6-5,14,CASRNRIEDYGYTF,TGTGCCAGCAGGAATCGAATAGAGGACTATGGCTACACCTTC
TRBJ2-1,TRBD2,once,TRBV7-2,16,CASSLDTSGVYNEQFF,TGTGCCAGCAGCTTAGATACTAGCGGCGTTTACAATGAGCAGTTCTTC
TRBJ2-5,TRBD1,-,TRBV7-9,14,CASSIWTGGETQYF,TGTGCCAGCAGCATCTGGACAGGGGGAGAGACCCAGTACTTC
TRBJ2-7,-,-,TRBV2,16,CASSEGRLTARYEQYF,TGTGCCAGCAGTGAAGGTCGGCTGACAGCTCGCTACGAGCAGTACTTC
TRBJ1-6,-,once,TRBV19,15,CATKKDRSDNSPLHF,TGTGCCACTAAGAAGGACAGATCAGATAATTCGCCCCTCCACTTT
TRBJ1-4,TRBD1,-,TRBV7-2,17,CASSSFRDRGTNEKLFF,TGTGCCAGCAGCTCATTTCGGGACAGGGGAACTAATGAAAAACTGTTTTTT
TRBJ2-2,-,few,TRBV21-1,20,CASSRRTSGIELANTGELFF,TGTGCCAGCAGCAGACGGACTAGCGGGATAGAGCTAGCGAACACCGGGGAGCTGTTTTTT
TRBJ1-4,-,once,TRBV6-5,13,CASSPRQNEKLFF,TGTGCCAGCAGTCCCAGACAGAATGAAAAACTGTTTTTT
TRBJ2-1,TRBD2,-,TRBV7-4,17,CASSLVGLAGEGNEQFF,TGTGCCAGCAGCTTAGTTGGGCTAGCGGGAGAGGGGAATGAGCAGTTCTTC
TRBJ1-2,TRBD1,-,TRBV7-9,15,CASSPRQGRNYGYTF,TGTGCCAGCAGCCCAAGACAGGGTCGGAACTATGGCTACACCTTC
TRBJ2-3,TRBD2,few,TRBV6-9,15,CASPPGTSGSDTQYF,TGTGCCAGCCCCCCCGGGACTAGCGGTTCAGATACGCAGTATTTT
TRBJ2-2,-,-,TRBV6-6,15,CASSYKRANTGELFF,TGTGCCAGCAGTTACAAGCGCGCGAACACCGGGGAGCTGTTTTTT
TRBJ2-4,-,-,TRBV20-1,10,CSAGENIQYF,TGCAGTGCCGGGGAAAACATTCAGTACTTC
TRBJ1-1,TRBD1,-,TRBV10-1,14,CASSDGQGNTEAFF,TGCGCCAGCAGTGACGGACAGGGGAACACTGAAGCTTTCTTT
TRBJ2-3,TRBD2,-,TRBV4-3,15,CASRAGATHTDTQYF,TGCGCCAGCCGAGCGGGAGCCACCCACACAGATACGCAGTATTTT
TRBJ1-1,-,few,TRBV7-8,13,CASSLQGNTEAFF,TGTGCCAGCAGCCTACAGGGGAACACTGAAGCTTTCTTT
TRBJ1-1,-,-,TRBV28,14,CASSLADSLYLAFF,TGTGCCAGCAGTTTAGCAGACAGCTTGTATTTAGCTTTCTTT
TRBJ2-2,-,-,TRBV11-2,15,CASSFSSVHTGELFF,TGTGCCAGCAGCTTTAGTAGCGTTCACACCGGGGAGCTGTTTTTT
TRBJ2-6,-,few,TRBV6-1,15,CASSEAMAGANGLTF,TGTGCCAGCAGTGAAGCTATGGCGGGGGCCAACGGCCTGACTTTC
TRBJ2-7,-,-,TRBV29-1,13,CSVAGDSSYEQYF,TGCAGCGTTGCGGGGGACAGTTCCTACGAGCAGTACTTC
TRBJ2-2,TRBD2,-,TRBV29-1,15,CSVGQSSGVAGELFF,TGCAGCGTTGGTCAATCTAGCGGTGTAGCCGGGGAGCTGTTTTTT
TRBJ2-4,TRBD2,-,TRBV9,19,CASSPRGLAGGGAKNIQYF,TGTGCCAGCAGCCCGCGGGGACTAGCGGGAGGGGGGGCCAAAAACATTCAGTACTTC
TRBJ2-1,TRBD1,-,TRBV7-6,16,CASSFSPGQGDNEQFF,TGTGCCAGCAGCTTTTCCCCGGGCCAGGGGGACAATGAGCAGTTCTTC
TRBJ2-3,-,few,TRBV7-9,15,CASSLLRGSDDTQYF,TGTGCCAGCAGCTTATTACGGGGTAGTGATGATACGCAGTATTTT
TRBJ1-5,TRBD1,-,TRBV29-1,16,CSAPPTGGVGNQPQHF,TGCAGCGCCCCGCCGACAGGGGGAGTTGGCAATCAGCCCCAGCATTTT
TRBJ1-1,TRBD1,-,TRBV5-1,13,CASSPGQGSEAFF,TGCGCCAGCAGCCCGGGACAGGGGTCTGAAGCTTTCTTT
TRBJ2-5,-,-,TRBV7-9,11,CASMRQETQYF,TGTGCCAGCATGCGTCAAGAGACCCAGTACTTC
TRBJ1-1,TRBD1,few,TRBV5-1,14,CASSSVGGGTEAFF,TGCGCCAGCAGCTCGGTAGGGGGCGGCACTGAAGCTTTCTTT
TRBJ2-7,-,-,TRBV15,15,CATSRDRGLGYEQYF,TGTGCCACCAGCAGAGATAGGGGACTCGGCTACGAGCAGTACTTC
TRBJ1-5,-,-,TRBV19,15,CASSIDLRDNQPQHF,TGTGCCAGTAGTATAGATCTGCGGGACAATCAGCCCCAGCATTTT
TRBJ1-1,-,-,TRBV7-6,12,CASSLAYSEAFF,TGTGCCAGCAGCTTAGCGTACTCTGAAGCTTTCTTT
TRBJ2-7,TRBD1,-,TRBV4-1,15,CASSQPEQGFYEQYF,TGCGCCAGCAGCCAGCCCGAACAGGGGTTCTACGAGCAGTACTTC
TRBJ1-2,TRBD1,few,TRBV6-1,15,CASSEMGQTNYGYTF,TGTGCCAGCAGTGAAATGGGACAGACTAACTATGGCTACACCTTC
TRBJ1-5,-,-,TRBV9,15,CASSGEGGKGKPQHF,TGTGCCAGCAGTGGGGAGGGGGGAAAAGGCAAGCCCCAGCATTTT
TRBJ2-7,-,-,TRBV7-9,14,CASSSPTGGYEQYF,TGTGCCAGCAGCTCGCCGACAGGAGGCTACGAGCAGTACTTC